The 2 T cell receptor beta chains presented below share a single source sample, sequenced in a study of blood T cells in healthy people across ages. Primers used in a second PCR of about 6 to 11 cycles were a sample-barcoded 5' primer and a J-beta primer mix. Using its own MiXCR run on the 5' RACE reads, TCRdb lists one record per CDR3 protein. The sample includes under 850,000 distinct CDR3 sequences, around 36% of them seen just once. Source material: blood. The source of these receptors is a man in his late teens or twenties in good health.

This CDR3 reads CASSQTDTNTGELFF. The DNA of the CDR3 is TGCGCCAGCAGCCAAACAGACACGAACACCGGGGAGCTGTTTTTT. The chain is built from TRBV5-1 and TRBJ2-2; D is ambiguous. V gave up 4 bases and J gave up 0 bases, with 10 bases separating them. CDR3 length: 15 residues. Germline V gene data show CDR1 as SGHRS and CDR2 as YFSETQ.

The CDR3 loop is CASSQVGTSNTEAFF. Here the CDR3 DNA reads TGCGCCAGCAGCCAAGTAGGGACGTCGAACACTGAAGCTTTCTTT. The genes are TRBV4-3 and TRBJ1-1; a possible D gene is TRBD1 (5 bases). CDR3 length: 15 amino acids. Looked up from germline, CDR1 is LGHNA and CDR2 is YSLEER. The germline V and J ends were trimmed by 1 base and 1 base, with 10 bases remaining between them.